The clone carrying this T cell receptor (beta chain) is judged medium-sized. The data were taken from a study of spatial heterogeneity in lung cancer. About the study: More beta-chain than alpha-chain sequences were consistently detected.

Each TCR cDNA molecule carried a unique molecular identifier. TCRdb re-called the 5' RACE reads through MiXCR, storing one row per CDR3 protein. The sample shows some 9,600 distinct CDR3 sequences, roughly 6.4% of them seen only once. This sample's time point: sample taken at primary tumor resection. The donors, about 78 patients with untreated early-stage non-small cell lung cancer, provided the samples. Unsorted whole RNA of tumor, nontumor lung or frozen PBMC was sequenced. This material consisted of normal lung tissue next to the tumor, taken at surgery. The origin of this receptor is a male donor with early-stage non-small cell lung cancer.

The CDR3 sequence is CASSPGLAGVLHEQFF. In DNA, the CDR3 is TGTGCCAGCAGCCCGGGACTAGCGGGAGTTTTACATGAGCAGTTCTTC. The V call is TRBV7-9, the J call TRBJ2-1; 14 bases map to TRBD2. This CDR3 spans 16 amino acids. Trimming at V came to 5 bases and at J to 8 bases, leaving 8 bases not matched to a gene. Germline V gene sequence: CDR1 SEHNR, CDR2 FQNEAQ (reference sequence). Full variable domain (rest looked up from reference TRBV7-9 and TRBJ2-1): DTGVSQNPRHKITKRGQNVTFRCDPISEHNRLYWYRQTLGQGPEFLTYFQNEAQLEKSRLLSDRFSAERPKGSFSTLEIQRTEQGDSAMYLCASSPGLAGVLHEQFFGPGTRLTVL.